The 20 T cell receptor beta chains given below trace back to one sample, sequenced in a study of T cells in Graves' hyperthyroidism and ophthalmopathy. What was amplified from RNA transcripts were TCR beta CDR3 regions. The HTBI primer set drove a first-round RT-PCR of the TCR CDR3. TCRdb re-analysed the multiplex PCR reads in MiXCR, keeping a single row per CDR3 protein. The data hold 250,000 or so distinct CDR3 sequences, with approximately 16% observed a single time. The sample taken for sequencing was blood. The source is a woman aged 45-65 years with Graves' hyperthyroidism that later progressed to Graves' ophthalmopathy.

This clonotype was counted between two and nine times. This chain connects TRBV14 to TRBJ1-2; tentatively, D is TRBD1 (5 bases). V was shortened by 6 bases and J by 5 bases, with 10 bases between the two germline ends. This CDR3 comprises 12 residues. Germline V CDR1 and CDR2: SGHDN, FVKESK. The CDR3 DNA sequence: TGTGCCAGCAGGGACGACAGATATGGCTACACCTTC. Amino acids: CASRDDRYGYTF.

This clonotype was observed at least ten times. The J gene is TRBJ2-2, the V gene TRBV11-3; TRBD1 might be the D (7 bases). The V gene lost 3 bases and the J gene lost 4 bases, with 12 bases spanning the gap. Germline V gene lookup returns CDR1 SGHNT and CDR2 YENEEA. The CDR3 runs to 15 residues. Here the CDR3 reads CASSLTGTVTGELFF. CDR3 sequence (DNA): TGTGCCAGCAGCTTGACAGGGACTGTCACCGGGGAGCTGTTTTTT. Based on the CDR3 plus reference TRBV11-3 and TRBJ2-2, the full variable domain is EAGVVQSPRYKIIEKKQPVAFWCNPISGHNTLYWYLQNLGQGPELLIRYENEEAVDDSQLPKDRFSAERLKGVDSTLKIQPAELGDSAVYLCASSLTGTVTGELFFGEGSRLTVL.

This clonotype was seen at least ten times. V is TRBV25-1 and J is TRBJ2-1, with 12 positions matching TRBD2. Unmatched junction bases numbered 10, after V lost 1 base and J lost 9 bases. Germline V gives CDR1 MGHDK, CDR2 SYGVNS. This CDR3 region has 17 residues. As DNA, the CDR3 is TGTGCCAGCAGTGAATGGGAGGCTAGCGGGAGGGCCCCTGAGCAGTTCTTC. Translation: CASSEWEASGRAPEQFF.

The chain employs TRBV6-2 or TRBV6-3 and TRBJ2-5; D not certain. The CDR3 runs 11 residues. Germline CDR1 MNHEY, CDR2 SVGEGT. The V end was cut by 6 bases, the J end by 3 bases, with 5 bases between. This CDR3 reads CASRSKETQYF. The CDR3 coding sequence is TGTGCCAGCAGGAGCAAAGAGACCCAGTACTTC.

This clonotype occurred once. A single base separates this from a much larger clone, so it may be a read error. In DNA form, the CDR3 reads TGTGCCAGCTCACCCAGTGGGCCCCTGATCGGGGAGCTGTTTTTT. Translation: CASSPSGPLIGELFF. The V call is TRBV18, the J call TRBJ2-2, with no clear D. CDR3 length equals 15 residues. The V end was cut by 3 bases, the J end by 7 bases, with 15 bases between. CDR1 and CDR2 from the germline V gene are KGHSH and LQKENI.

This clonotype was counted between two and nine times. The chain uses TRBV20-1 and TRBJ2-7, with D perhaps matching TRBD1 (5 bases). CDR3 length equals 13 residues. The germline V and J ends were trimmed by 4 bases and 1 base, with 11 bases remaining between them. The germline V gene encodes CDR1 DFQATT and CDR2 SNEGSKA (reference sequence). The CDR3 region is CSATGIYSYEQYF. The CDR3, as DNA: TGCAGTGCTACAGGGATCTATTCCTACGAGCAGTACTTC.

This clonotype came up a few times. The chain couples TRBV6-5 to TRBJ1-1; D not certain. CDR1 and CDR2 from the germline V gene are MNHEY and SVGAGI. This CDR3 region has 13 residues. Trimming shortened V by 2 bases and J by 5 bases, and 9 bases separated the two germline ends. CDR3 residues: CASSYGYRTEAFF. CDR3 nucleotides: TGTGCCAGCAGTTACGGGTATCGGACTGAAGCTTTCTTT.

This clonotype was recorded many times. V gene TRBV7-3 combines with J gene TRBJ2-1, with TRBD1 identical over 8 bases. The CDR3 is 12 residues long. Germline lookup yields CDR1 SGHTA and CDR2 FQGTGA. V was clipped by 1 base and J by 12 bases; unmatched bases: 2. Here the CDR3 DNA reads TGTGCCAGCAGCTTAAGACAGGGGATGCAGTTCTTC. Translation: CASSLRQGMQFF.

In this sample, this clonotype turned up many times. This sequence joins TRBV6-5 and TRBJ2-1, with a possible D match to TRBD2 (7 bases). The V and J ends lost 0 bases and 5 bases respectively, with 14 bases between them. The CDR3 runs 16 residues. The germline CDR1 and CDR2 sequences are MNHEY and SVGAGI. The CDR3 nucleotides read TGTGCCAGCAGTTACTCGGGGGCGGGGGAGAACAATGAGCAGTTCTTC. Protein: CASSYSGAGENNEQFF.

V usage is TRBV6-1 and J usage is TRBJ1-6; D remains unclear. In germline, CDR1 is MNHNS, CDR2 SASEGT. This CDR3 region has 12 residues. V dropped 6 bases and J dropped 9 bases, with 9 bases sitting between them. The CDR3 DNA reads TGTGCCAGCAGCCGCAGTGGTTCACCCCTCCACTTT. Protein: CASSRSGSPLHF.

This clonotype was counted ten times or more. V usage is TRBV6-5 and J usage is TRBJ1-1; D remains unclear. The length of the CDR3 is 14 residues. V was shortened by 2 bases and J by 1 base, with 8 bases between the two germline ends. Germline V gives CDR1 MNHEY, CDR2 SVGAGI. CDR3 region: CASSYTDQNTEAFF. CDR3 nucleotide sequence: TGTGCCAGCAGTTACACCGATCAGAACACTGAAGCTTTCTTT.

This clonotype was seen many times. The V call is TRBV7-3, the J call TRBJ2-2, with 7 bases fitting TRBD1. The CDR3 loop spans 17 amino acids. Germline CDR1 SGHTA, CDR2 FQGTGA. Trimming cost V 3 bases and J 0 bases; bases outside gene matches: 7. DNA of the CDR3: TGTGCCAGCAGCTTCCCGTCCGGGACAGCGAACACCGGGGAGCTGTTTTTT. Its protein product is CASSFPSGTANTGELFF.

In its sample, this clonotype was seen many times. The chain combines TRBV27 with TRBJ1-2; no reliable D call. Trimming took off 5 bases at V and 8 bases at J, with 3 bases between the two ends. From germline, CDR1 is MNHEY and CDR2 SMNVEV (reference sequence). The CDR3 totals 9 residues. The CDR3 DNA is TGTGCCAGCAGTAACGGCTACACCTTC. Its protein product is CASSNGYTF.

This clonotype has more than one count but fewer than ten. This chain connects TRBV20-1 to TRBJ2-1, with D tentatively TRBD1 or TRBD2 (5 bases each). Per germline, CDR1 DFQATT and CDR2 SNEGSKA (reference sequence). This CDR3 has 13 residues. V gave up 6 bases and J gave up 3 bases, with 12 bases separating them. The CDR3 sequence: CSAPGPYYNEQFF. In DNA, the CDR3 is TGCAGTGCCCCGGGACCGTACTACAATGAGCAGTTCTTC.

This clonotype occurred a few times. This sequence joins TRBV15 and TRBJ2-7; TRBD2 is a possible D gene (7 bases). The V gene's germline CDR1 is LNHNV and CDR2 YYDKDF (reference sequence). CDR3 length: 14 residues. Deletions cut 4 bases from V and 1 base from J, with 11 bases between. CDR3 sequence: CATSNGGPSYEQYF. The CDR3 DNA follows: TGTGCCACCAGCAACGGGGGGCCGTCCTACGAGCAGTACTTC.

Turning to this clonotype: This clone may be a read error of a much larger clone one base away. The chain recombines TRBV20-1 with TRBJ2-2; 8 bases are shared with TRBD1. Unmatched junction bases numbered 13, after V lost 8 bases and J lost 2 bases. Germline V CDR1 and CDR2: DFQATT, SNEGSKA (reference sequence). This CDR3 contains 16 residues. CDR3 protein: CSLRPRSGGNTGELFF. CDR3 DNA sequence: TGCAGTCTGCGCCCCAGGTCAGGGGGCAACACCGGGGAGCTGTTTTTT.

J is TRBJ1-1 and V is TRBV19; D ambiguous. V was shortened by 6 bases and J by 3 bases, with 23 bases between the two germline ends. The germline V gene encodes CDR1 LNHDA and CDR2 SQIVND (reference sequence). This CDR3 comprises 17 residues. The CDR3 coding sequence is TGTGCCAGTAGCCCACTCGAACGTGTCGCCGGCCACACTGAAGCTTTCTTT. This translates into CASSPLERVAGHTEAFF. Supplemented by reference TRBV19 and TRBJ1-1, the full variable domain reads DGGITQSPKYLFRKEGQNVTLSCEQNLNHDAMYWYRQDPGQGLRLIYYSQIVNDFQKGDIAEGYSVSREKKESFPLTVTSAQKNPTAFYLCASSPLERVAGHTEAFFGQGTRLTVV.

This sequence joins TRBV20-1 and TRBJ1-2, with 8 bases matching TRBD1. This CDR3 region has 13 residues. CDR1 and CDR2 from the germline V gene are DFQATT and SNEGSKA (reference sequence). Trimming took 0 bases from V and 6 from J; bases not matched to a gene: 3. The CDR3 DNA follows: TGCAGTGCTAGAGATAGGACAGGGCATGGCTACACCTTC. Amino acids: CSARDRTGHGYTF.

This chain links TRBV6-1 with TRBJ2-1; 10 nucleotides match TRBD2. CDR3 length: 15 residues. Germline CDR1 reads MNHNS; CDR2 reads SASEGT. The trim removed 6 bases at V and 13 bases at J, leaving 15 bases unmatched. This CDR3 reads CASSPAGTSVGGQFF. The CDR3 region has the DNA TGTGCCAGCAGCCCCGCCGGGACTAGCGTAGGGGGTCAGTTCTTC.

There are many counts of this clonotype. J is TRBJ1-5 and V is TRBV3-1; no clear D gene. The germline V gene encodes CDR1 LGHDT and CDR2 YNNKEL (reference sequence). The CDR3 loop spans 14 amino acids. The germline V and J ends were trimmed by 0 bases and 6 bases, with 9 bases remaining between them. CDR3 in amino acids: CASSQDLTGQPQHF. The DNA of the CDR3 is TGTGCCAGCAGCCAAGATTTAACGGGTCAGCCCCAGCATTTT.